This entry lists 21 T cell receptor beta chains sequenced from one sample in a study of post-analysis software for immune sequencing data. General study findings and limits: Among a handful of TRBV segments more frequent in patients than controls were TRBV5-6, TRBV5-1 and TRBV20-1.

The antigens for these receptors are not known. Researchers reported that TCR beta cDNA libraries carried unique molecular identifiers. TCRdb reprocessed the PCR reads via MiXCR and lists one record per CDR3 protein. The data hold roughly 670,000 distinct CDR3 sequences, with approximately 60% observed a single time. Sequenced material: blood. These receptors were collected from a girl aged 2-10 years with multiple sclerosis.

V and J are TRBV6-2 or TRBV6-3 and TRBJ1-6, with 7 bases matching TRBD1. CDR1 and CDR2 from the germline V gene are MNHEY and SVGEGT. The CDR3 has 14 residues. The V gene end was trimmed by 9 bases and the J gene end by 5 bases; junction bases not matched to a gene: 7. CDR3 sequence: CASKPGQHNSPLHF. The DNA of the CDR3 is TGTGCCAGTAAACCGGGACAGCATAATTCACCCCTCCACTTT.

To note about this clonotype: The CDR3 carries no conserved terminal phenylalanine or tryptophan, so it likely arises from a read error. In DNA form, the CDR3 reads TGTGCCAGCAGGCCCGATTTCCGGACAGATGGCTACACCTTA. Encoded protein: CASRPDFRTDGYTL. The chain has TRBV6-5 and TRBJ1-2; D may be TRBD1 (6 bases). The V end was cut by 6 bases, the J end by 6 bases, with 17 bases between. Looked up from germline, CDR1 is MNHEY and CDR2 is SVGAGI. This CDR3 spans 14 amino acids.

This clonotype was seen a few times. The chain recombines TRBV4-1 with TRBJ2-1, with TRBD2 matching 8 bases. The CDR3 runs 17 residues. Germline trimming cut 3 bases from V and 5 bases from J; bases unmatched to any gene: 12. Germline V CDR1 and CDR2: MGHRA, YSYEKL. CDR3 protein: CASSHFAASGQDNEQFF. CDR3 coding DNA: TGCGCCAGCAGCCATTTTGCGGCTAGCGGGCAAGACAATGAGCAGTTCTTC.

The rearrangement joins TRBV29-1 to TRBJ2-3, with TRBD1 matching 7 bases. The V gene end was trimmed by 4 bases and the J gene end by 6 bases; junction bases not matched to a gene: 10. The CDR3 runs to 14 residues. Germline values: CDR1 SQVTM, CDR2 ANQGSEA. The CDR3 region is CSVVWDRRLDTQYF. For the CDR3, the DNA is TGCAGCGTTGTATGGGACAGAAGACTCGATACGCAGTATTTT.

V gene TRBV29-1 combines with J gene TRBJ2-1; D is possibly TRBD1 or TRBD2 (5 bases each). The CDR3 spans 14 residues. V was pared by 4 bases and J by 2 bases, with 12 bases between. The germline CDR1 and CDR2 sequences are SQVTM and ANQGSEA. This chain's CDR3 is CSVGGRGTYNEQFF. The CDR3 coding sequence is TGCAGCGTTGGGGGCAGAGGGACCTACAATGAGCAGTTCTTC.

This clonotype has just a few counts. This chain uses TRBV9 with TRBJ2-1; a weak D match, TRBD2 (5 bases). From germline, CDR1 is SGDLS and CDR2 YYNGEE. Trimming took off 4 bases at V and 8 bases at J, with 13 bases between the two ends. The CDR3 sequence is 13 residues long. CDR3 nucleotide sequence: TGTGCCAGCAGCCTCGGGATCGCCCATGAGCAGTTCTTC. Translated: CASSLGIAHEQFF.

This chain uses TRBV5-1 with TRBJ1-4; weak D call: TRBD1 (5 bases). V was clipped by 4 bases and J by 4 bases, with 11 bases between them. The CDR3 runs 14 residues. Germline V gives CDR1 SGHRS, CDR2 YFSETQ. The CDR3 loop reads CASSRTGINEKLFF. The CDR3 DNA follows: TGCGCCAGCAGCCGTACAGGAATTAATGAAAAACTGTTTTTT.

The CDR3 DNA reads as TGCAGTGCTAGAGACGCGAACTCCTACGAGCAGTACTTC. It translates to CSARDANSYEQYF. The V and J genes are TRBV20-1 and TRBJ2-7, with no clear D. The CDR3 has 13 residues. Trimming cost V 0 bases and J 0 bases, with 6 bases left between them. Germline CDR1 reads DFQATT; CDR2 reads SNEGSKA (reference sequence).

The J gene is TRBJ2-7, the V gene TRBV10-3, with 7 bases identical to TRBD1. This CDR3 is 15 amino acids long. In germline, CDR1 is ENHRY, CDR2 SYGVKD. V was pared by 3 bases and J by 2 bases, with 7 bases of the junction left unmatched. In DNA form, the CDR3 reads TGTGCCATCAGTGATTCTCGGACAGGAGCCTACGAGCAGTACTTC. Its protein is CAISDSRTGAYEQYF.

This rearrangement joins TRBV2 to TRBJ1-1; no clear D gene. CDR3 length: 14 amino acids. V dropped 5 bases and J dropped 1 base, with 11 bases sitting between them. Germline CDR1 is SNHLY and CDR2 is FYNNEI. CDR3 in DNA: TGTGCCAGCAGTAGACGATTCCCGAACACTGAAGCTTTCTTT. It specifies CASSRRFPNTEAFF. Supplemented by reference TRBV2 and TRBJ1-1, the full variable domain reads EPEVTQTPSHQVTQMGQEVILRCVPISNHLYFYWYRQILGQKVEFLVSFYNNEISEKSEIFDDQFSVERPDGSNFTLKIRSTKLEDSAMYFCASSRRFPNTEAFFGQGTRLTVV.

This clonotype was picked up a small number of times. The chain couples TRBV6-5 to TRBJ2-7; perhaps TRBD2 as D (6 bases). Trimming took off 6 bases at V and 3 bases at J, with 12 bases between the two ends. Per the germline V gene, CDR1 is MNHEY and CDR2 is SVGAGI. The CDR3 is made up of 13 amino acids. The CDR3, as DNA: TGTGCCAGCAGGGGGGGATCCCTCTACGAGCAGTACTTC. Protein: CASRGGSLYEQYF.

The CDR3, as DNA: TGTGCCAGCAGTTTTTTGGGACAGGGAGTCTCCTACGAGCAGTACTTC. It is translated as CASSFLGQGVSYEQYF. V usage is TRBV27 and J usage is TRBJ2-7; 9 bases line up with TRBD1. The CDR3 sequence is 16 residues long. Losses at the gene ends were 3 bases for V and 0 bases for J; bases not matched to a gene: 6. Germline V gene data show CDR1 as MNHEY and CDR2 as SMNVEV (reference sequence).

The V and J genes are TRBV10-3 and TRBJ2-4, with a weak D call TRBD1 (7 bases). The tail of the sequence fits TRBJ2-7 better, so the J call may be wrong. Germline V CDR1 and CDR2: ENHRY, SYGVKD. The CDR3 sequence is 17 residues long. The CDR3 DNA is TGTGCCATCAGTGAGGTCGGAGGGGGCACGTCGAGTGGCGAGCAGTACTTC. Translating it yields CAISEVGGGTSSGEQYF.

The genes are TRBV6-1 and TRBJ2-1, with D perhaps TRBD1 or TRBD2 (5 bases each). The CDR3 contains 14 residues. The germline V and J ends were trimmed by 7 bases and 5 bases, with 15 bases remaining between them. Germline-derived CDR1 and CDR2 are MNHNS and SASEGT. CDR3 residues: CASNPGTQNNEQFF. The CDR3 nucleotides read TGTGCCAGCAACCCAGGGACCCAAAACAATGAGCAGTTCTTC.

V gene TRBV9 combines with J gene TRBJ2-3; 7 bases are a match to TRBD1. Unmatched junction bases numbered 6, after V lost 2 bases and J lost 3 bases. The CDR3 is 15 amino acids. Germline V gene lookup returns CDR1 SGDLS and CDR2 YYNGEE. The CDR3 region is CASSVLGTETDTQYF. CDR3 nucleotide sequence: TGTGCCAGCAGCGTCCTCGGGACAGAGACAGATACGCAGTATTTT.

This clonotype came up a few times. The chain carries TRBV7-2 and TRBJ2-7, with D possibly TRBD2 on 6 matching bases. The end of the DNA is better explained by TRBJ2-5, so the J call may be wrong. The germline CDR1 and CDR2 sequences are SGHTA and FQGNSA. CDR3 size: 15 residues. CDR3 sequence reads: CASSLGGRGLETQYF. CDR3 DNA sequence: TGTGCCAGCAGCCTAGGAGGGCGCGGGTTGGAGACCCAGTACTTC.

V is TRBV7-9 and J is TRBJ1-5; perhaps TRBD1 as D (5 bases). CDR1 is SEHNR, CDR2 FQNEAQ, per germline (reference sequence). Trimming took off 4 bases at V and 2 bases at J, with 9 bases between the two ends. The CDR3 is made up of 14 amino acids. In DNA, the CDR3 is TGTGCCAGCAGCTCGTGGGACGGCAATCAGCCCCAGCATTTT. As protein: CASSSWDGNQPQHF.

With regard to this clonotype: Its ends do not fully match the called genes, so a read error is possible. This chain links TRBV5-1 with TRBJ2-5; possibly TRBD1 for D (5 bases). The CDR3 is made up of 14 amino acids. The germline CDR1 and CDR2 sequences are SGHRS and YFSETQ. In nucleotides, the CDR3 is TGCGCCAGCAGATTAAGACAGAGCCAAGGGACCCAGTACTTC. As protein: CASRLRQSQGTQYF.

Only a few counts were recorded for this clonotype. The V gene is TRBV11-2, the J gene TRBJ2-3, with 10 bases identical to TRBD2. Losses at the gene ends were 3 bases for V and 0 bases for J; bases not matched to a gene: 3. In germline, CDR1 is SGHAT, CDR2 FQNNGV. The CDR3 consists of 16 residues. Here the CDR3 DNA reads TGTGCCAGCAGCTTTCTAGCGGGGGCGAGCACAGATACGCAGTATTTT. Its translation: CASSFLAGASTDTQYF. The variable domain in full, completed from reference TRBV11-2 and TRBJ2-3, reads EAGVAQSPRYKIIEKRQSVAFWCNPISGHATLYWYQQILGQGPKLLIQFQNNGVVDDSQLPKDRFSAERLKGVDSTLKIQPAKLEDSAVYLCASSFLAGASTDTQYFGPGTRLTVL.

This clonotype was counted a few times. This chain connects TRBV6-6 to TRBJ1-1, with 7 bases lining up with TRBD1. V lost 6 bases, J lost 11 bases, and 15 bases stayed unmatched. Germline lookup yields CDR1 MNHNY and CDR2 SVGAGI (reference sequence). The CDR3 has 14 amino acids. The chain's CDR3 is CASSRTGLRLTAFF. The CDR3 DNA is TGTGCCAGCAGCCGGACAGGTTTAAGGTTGACGGCTTTCTTT.

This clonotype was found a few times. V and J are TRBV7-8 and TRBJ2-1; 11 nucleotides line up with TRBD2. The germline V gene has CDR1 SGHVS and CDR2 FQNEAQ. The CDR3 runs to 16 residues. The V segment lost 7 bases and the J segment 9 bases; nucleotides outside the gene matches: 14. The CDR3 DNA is TGTGCCAGCATTTTTAGCGGTTTAGCGGGGGGGAGTGAGCAGTTCTTC. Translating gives CASIFSGLAGGSEQFF.